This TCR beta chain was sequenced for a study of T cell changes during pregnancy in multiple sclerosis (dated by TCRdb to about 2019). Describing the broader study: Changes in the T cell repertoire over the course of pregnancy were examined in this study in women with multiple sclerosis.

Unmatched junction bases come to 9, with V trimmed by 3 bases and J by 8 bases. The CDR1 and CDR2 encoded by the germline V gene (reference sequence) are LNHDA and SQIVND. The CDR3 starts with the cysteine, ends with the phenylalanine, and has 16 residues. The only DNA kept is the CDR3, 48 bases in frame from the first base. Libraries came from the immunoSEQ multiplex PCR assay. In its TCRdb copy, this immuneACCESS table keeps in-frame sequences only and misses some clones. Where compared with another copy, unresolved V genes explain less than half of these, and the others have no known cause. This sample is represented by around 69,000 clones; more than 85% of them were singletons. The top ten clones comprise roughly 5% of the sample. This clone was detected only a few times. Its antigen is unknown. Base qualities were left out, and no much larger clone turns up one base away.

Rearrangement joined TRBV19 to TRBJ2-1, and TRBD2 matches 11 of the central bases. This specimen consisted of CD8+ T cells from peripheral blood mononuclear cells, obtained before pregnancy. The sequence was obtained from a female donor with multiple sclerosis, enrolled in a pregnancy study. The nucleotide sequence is TGTGCCAGTAGTATCGGGTACGGGACTAGCGGTTATGAGCAGTTCTTC. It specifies CASSIGYGTSGYEQFF.